These T cell receptor beta chains were read from a single sample in a study of blood T cell repertoires in COVID-19. TCRdb's table, derived via immunoSEQ multiplex PCR, lists solely in-frame clones and lacks some. The sample has 100,000 to 150,000 clones, around four fifths seen once; the top ten hold 5.5% to 6%. Sample: peripheral blood. All receptors derive from a man older than 75 with active or convalescent COVID-19. Each CDR3 is given with its conserved first and last residue. Each record gives: D gene, clone size, J gene, V gene, CDR3 DNA, CDR3 protein. D genes are given only for firm matches. Expanded clones get a size class; other rows say once, few or many, or leave the size out.

>-|-|TRBJ1-2|TRBV7-2
TGTGCCAGCAGCTTCTCAGGGTTCGGCTACACCTTC
CASSFSGFGYTF
>-|-|TRBJ2-7|TRBV28
TGTGCCAGCACCGGATGGACAGAGAGCTCCTACGAGCAGTACTTC
CASTGWTESSYEQYF
>TRBD2|-|TRBJ2-5|TRBV4-1
TGCGCCAGCAGCCGACAAGCGGGGGGGCGAGAGACCCAGTACTTC
CASSRQAGGRETQYF
>TRBD1|-|TRBJ2-5|TRBV5-1
TGCGCCAGCAGCGTGGGACAGCCCGAAGAGACCCAGTACTTC
CASSVGQPEETQYF
>-|-|TRBJ2-1|TRBV7-9
TGTGCCAGCAGCTTAGCCCTGACAGGTGGGGACTACAATGAGCAGTTCTTC
CASSLALTGGDYNEQFF
>-|-|TRBJ1-5|TRBV12-3/TRBV12-4
TGTGCCAGCAGCATACAGGGAATGCCCCAGCATTTT
CASSIQGMPQHF
>TRBD1|-|TRBJ1-4|TRBV6-4
TGTGCCATCCCCGGGACAGGGTTTAATGAAAAACTGTTTTTT
CAIPGTGFNEKLFF
>-|-|TRBJ2-1|TRBV19
TGTGCCAGTAGTATAGCGTTTAATGAGCAGTTCTTC
CASSIAFNEQFF
>-|once|TRBJ1-1|TRBV29-1
TGCAGCGTCTATTTTCTACAGAGCAACACTGAAGCTTTCTTT
CSVYFLQSNTEAFF
>-|-|TRBJ1-6|TRBV7-2
TGTGCCAGCAGCTTACAGATTAATTCACCCCTCCACTTT
CASSLQINSPLHF
>-|-|TRBJ1-1|TRBV7-2
TGTGCCAGCAGACCATCGGGGGGGAACACTGAAGCTTTCTTT
CASRPSGGNTEAFF
>-|once|TRBJ2-3|TRBV2
TGTGCCAGCAGTGCCGAGACTGCCACAGATACGCAGTATTTT
CASSAETATDTQYF
>TRBD1|-|TRBJ1-5|TRBV28
TGTGCCAGCAGTGGGACAGGGGGCCGCGGGAATCAGCCCCAGCATTTT
CASSGTGGRGNQPQHF
>-|-|TRBJ2-5|TRBV6-6
TGTGCCAGCAGTCCCTTCCTATCGCGAGTGGGGGCCGGGTCGCAAGAGACCCAGTACTTC
CASSPFLSRVGAGSQETQYF
>TRBD1|once|TRBJ1-2|TRBV5-6
TGTGCCAGCAGCTTCCAGATCCGGGACAGGCCCTTCCCTTATGGCTACACCTTC
CASSFQIRDRPFPYGYTF
>-|-|TRBJ2-1|TRBV7-2
TGTGCCAGCAGCTCCTACCCGGCCCCCGAGGACAATGAGCAGTTCTTC
CASSSYPAPEDNEQFF
>TRBD1|-|TRBJ2-5|TRBV2
TGTGCCAGCAGGAAGACAGGGGTAGGGCAAGAGACCCAGTACTTC
CASRKTGVGQETQYF
>-|-|TRBJ1-2|TRBV6-2/TRBV6-3
TGTGCCAGCAGTTCCCCCGGGACTGACCAAGAAGGCTACACCTTC
CASSSPGTDQEGYTF
>-|-|TRBJ1-1|TRBV5-4
TGTGCCAGCACCTTCCGGGGGATGGCTGAAGCTTTCTTT
CASTFRGMAEAFF
>TRBD1|few|TRBJ2-7|TRBV28
TGTGCCAGCAGTTCCCTAGGACAGGGCCTCACCCCTGAGCAGTACTTC
CASSSLGQGLTPEQYF
>TRBD2|-|TRBJ2-1|TRBV7-2
TGTGCCAGCAGCCCGGGACTAGCTGTGAATGAGCAGTTCTTC
CASSPGLAVNEQFF
>TRBD1|-|TRBJ1-1|TRBV7-3
TGTGCCAGCGGACAGGGTTTGAACACTGAAGCTTTCTTT
CASGQGLNTEAFF
>TRBD2|-|TRBJ2-5|TRBV2
TGTGCCAGCAGCCCTGACGCCGGGGGGGGCCGGGAGACCCAGTACTTC
CASSPDAGGGRETQYF
>TRBD1|-|TRBJ2-3|TRBV10-3
TGTGCCATCAGTGGGGGGACAGGGAACACAGATACGCAGTATTTT
CAISGGTGNTDTQYF
>TRBD1|-|TRBJ2-2|TRBV14
TGTGCCAGCAGCCTACAGGGGGCAGTTTTTACCGGAAAGCTGTTTTTT
CASSLQGAVFTGKLFF
>TRBD1|-|TRBJ1-6|TRBV19
TGTGCCAGTACCCCGGGACAGAATAATTCACCCCTCCACTTT
CASTPGQNNSPLHF
>TRBD2|once|TRBJ2-5|TRBV28
TGTGCCAGCATCAACGGGGGGGCCGGGGAGACCCAGTACTTC
CASINGGAGETQYF
>-|once|TRBJ1-6|TRBV7-2
TGTGCCAGCAGCTTCCCGGGTGGCGATTCACCCCTCCACTTT
CASSFPGGDSPLHF
>TRBD1|-|TRBJ2-1|TRBV29-1
TGCAGCTCCCTCGGGACAGAATTTTACAATGAGCAGTTCTTC
CSSLGTEFYNEQFF
>TRBD2|-|TRBJ2-7|TRBV11-2
TGTGCCAGCAGCTTAGAAGGCGGGGGGTTGGAGCAGTACTTC
CASSLEGGGLEQYF
>-|-|TRBJ1-1|TRBV25-1
TGTGCCAGCAGTGACCCCCTCTGGCCTGAAGCTTTCTTT
CASSDPLWPEAFF
>TRBD2|-|TRBJ2-1|TRBV18
TGTGCCAGCTGGGGGGGAGAAAGTTCCTACAATGAGCAGTTCTTC
CASWGGESSYNEQFF
>-|-|TRBJ1-3|TRBV27
TGTGCCAGCAGTTCACCCCCACAGGGCTCTGGAAACACCATATATTTT
CASSSPPQGSGNTIYF
>TRBD2|-|TRBJ2-2|TRBV6-2/TRBV6-3
TGTGCCAGCAGCCGAGGACTAGCGGTGAACACCGGGGAGCTGTTTTTT
CASSRGLAVNTGELFF
>-|-|TRBJ2-7|TRBV7-2
TGTGCCAGCAGCTTTTCTTTGGGCAAGTCCTACGAGCAGTACTTC
CASSFSLGKSYEQYF
>TRBD2|-|TRBJ2-7|TRBV4-3
TGCGCCAGCAGCTTCCGACTAGCGGGGGAAGAGCAGTACTTC
CASSFRLAGEEQYF
>TRBD1|-|TRBJ1-5|TRBV10-3
TGTGCCATCAAAGGACAGGGTGGCAATCAGCCCCAGCATTTT
CAIKGQGGNQPQHF
>-|-|TRBJ2-2|TRBV19
TGTGCCAGTGATGAGGGCCCCGGGGAGCTGTTTTTT
CASDEGPGELFF
>TRBD1|-|TRBJ2-7|TRBV2
TGTGCCAGCAGGTCAGGGGGCGTCGGTATCTGGAAGTACTTC
CASRSGGVGIWKYF
>-|-|TRBJ1-5|TRBV14
TGTGCCAGCAGCCAAGCAAGCAATCAGCCCCAGCATTTT
CASSQASNQPQHF
>TRBD2|-|TRBJ2-5|TRBV19
TGTGCCAGTAGTATCCTCTCGACGGGGGGTCGAGAGACCCAGTACTTC
CASSILSTGGRETQYF
>TRBD1|-|TRBJ2-5|TRBV27
TGTGCCAGCAGTTCTCGGGACAGGGTCCAAGAGACCCAGTACTTC
CASSSRDRVQETQYF
>TRBD2|-|TRBJ2-2|TRBV18
TGTGCCAGCTCACCTGGAGCGGGGGGAGTCGGCGGGGAGCTGTTTTTT
CASSPGAGGVGGELFF
>TRBD1|few|TRBJ1-2|TRBV2
TGTGCCAGCAGAACACAGGGGGCGCAGGGCTACACCTTC
CASRTQGAQGYTF